A selection of T cell receptor beta chains follows, all from one sample in a study of OX40 agonist ivuxolimab in advanced cancers. Produced via immunoSEQ multiplex PCR; TCRdb's table is partial and in-frame only. The top ten clones hold approximately 5.9% of a sample with around 41,000 clones, about 87% of them seen once. The sequencing here drew on CD4+ or CD8+ T cells sorted from blood, taken in a trial of the OX40 agonist ivuxolimab. These receptors all come from an adult with an advanced solid tumor such as melanoma, head and neck, liver or kidney cancer. CDR3s include the opening cysteine and the closing phenylalanine or tryptophan. The order of the fields is D gene, J gene, V gene, clone size, CDR3 protein, CDR3 DNA. A D gene is named only where the DNA matches it firmly. Size values are once, few and many counts, or a class for expanded clones, and some rows have none.

d_call: NA
j_call: TRBJ1-5
v_call: TRBV2
clone_size: NA
cdr3_aa: CASRIGSGSNQPQHF
cdr3_nt: TGTGCCAGCAGGATTGGAAGCGGGAGCAATCAGCCCCAGCATTTT

d_call: TRBD1
j_call: TRBJ2-1
v_call: TRBV18
clone_size: NA
cdr3_aa: CASSRPPGTGGFNEQFF
cdr3_nt: TGTGCCAGCTCACGTCCGCCCGGGACAGGGGGCTTCAATGAGCAGTTCTTC

d_call: TRBD1
j_call: TRBJ2-7
v_call: TRBV19
clone_size: NA
cdr3_aa: CASSIGFRQGRVHEQYF
cdr3_nt: TGTGCCAGTAGTATAGGGTTTCGACAGGGTCGAGTCCACGAGCAGTACTTC

d_call: NA
j_call: TRBJ2-1
v_call: TRBV25-1
clone_size: NA
cdr3_aa: CASSEWFADEQFF
cdr3_nt: TGTGCCAGCAGTGAATGGTTCGCGGATGAGCAGTTCTTC

d_call: NA
j_call: TRBJ1-3
v_call: TRBV7-8
clone_size: once
cdr3_aa: CASRKTVSGNTIYF
cdr3_nt: TGTGCCAGCAGGAAGACAGTCTCTGGAAACACCATATATTTT

d_call: TRBD1
j_call: TRBJ2-1
v_call: TRBV6-5
clone_size: NA
cdr3_aa: CASSYEGANDNEQFF
cdr3_nt: TGTGCCAGCAGTTACGAGGGGGCCAACGACAATGAGCAGTTCTTC

d_call: TRBD2
j_call: TRBJ2-2
v_call: TRBV19
clone_size: NA
cdr3_aa: CASSIERLAGVTGELFF
cdr3_nt: TGTGCCAGTAGTATAGAGAGGCTAGCGGGAGTCACCGGGGAGCTGTTTTTT

d_call: NA
j_call: TRBJ1-2
v_call: TRBV19
clone_size: NA
cdr3_aa: CASSIANYGYTF
cdr3_nt: TGTGCCAGTAGTATAGCCAACTATGGCTACACCTTC

d_call: NA
j_call: TRBJ2-7
v_call: TRBV28
clone_size: once
cdr3_aa: CASSSVEQYF
cdr3_nt: TGTGCCAGCAGTTCGGTCGAGCAGTACTTC

d_call: NA
j_call: TRBJ1-5
v_call: TRBV20-1
clone_size: NA
cdr3_aa: CSARGSAQHF
cdr3_nt: TGCAGTGCGCGAGGATCGGCCCAGCATTTT

d_call: NA
j_call: TRBJ1-2
v_call: TRBV28
clone_size: NA
cdr3_aa: CASSLEAYGYTF
cdr3_nt: TGTGCCAGCAGTTTAGAGGCCTATGGCTACACCTTC

d_call: NA
j_call: TRBJ1-1
v_call: TRBV9
clone_size: few
cdr3_aa: CASSAPGDTEAFF
cdr3_nt: TGTGCCAGCAGCGCCCCGGGCGACACTGAAGCTTTCTTT

d_call: TRBD1
j_call: TRBJ1-2
v_call: TRBV19
clone_size: NA
cdr3_aa: CASSTRTGYREGYTF
cdr3_nt: TGTGCCAGTAGTACACGGACAGGATATAGAGAGGGCTACACCTTC

d_call: TRBD1
j_call: TRBJ1-3
v_call: TRBV19
clone_size: NA
cdr3_aa: CASTQWGQGYSGNTIYF
cdr3_nt: TGTGCCAGTACCCAATGGGGACAGGGTTATTCTGGAAACACCATATATTTT

d_call: NA
j_call: TRBJ1-1
v_call: TRBV20-1
clone_size: few
cdr3_aa: CSARGGTEAFF
cdr3_nt: TGCAGTGCTCGTGGGGGCACTGAAGCTTTCTTT

d_call: NA
j_call: TRBJ2-1
v_call: TRBV5-1
clone_size: NA
cdr3_aa: CASSFTQGRRNEQFF
cdr3_nt: TGCGCCAGCAGCTTTACACAGGGTCGGCGCAATGAGCAGTTCTTC

d_call: NA
j_call: TRBJ2-6
v_call: TRBV9
clone_size: NA
cdr3_aa: CASSPKVGAGANVLTF
cdr3_nt: TGTGCCAGCAGCCCAAAGGTGGGAGCTGGGGCCAACGTCCTGACTTTC

d_call: TRBD2
j_call: TRBJ2-3
v_call: TRBV9
clone_size: NA
cdr3_aa: CASSVRDSGSRDTQYF
cdr3_nt: TGTGCCAGCAGCGTCCGAGATAGCGGGAGCCGTGATACGCAGTATTTT

d_call: TRBD1
j_call: TRBJ2-3
v_call: TRBV5-6
clone_size: NA
cdr3_aa: CASSFFGTDSDTQYF
cdr3_nt: TGTGCCAGCAGCTTCTTCGGGACAGACTCCGATACGCAGTATTTT

d_call: NA
j_call: TRBJ1-5
v_call: TRBV7-2
clone_size: NA
cdr3_aa: CASSLDRSQPQHF
cdr3_nt: TGTGCCAGCAGCTTAGACAGGAGTCAGCCCCAGCATTTT

d_call: TRBD2
j_call: TRBJ2-1
v_call: TRBV14
clone_size: NA
cdr3_aa: CASSPPLQRGFNEQFF
cdr3_nt: TGTGCCAGCAGCCCCCCTTTGCAGCGGGGGTTCAATGAGCAGTTCTTC

d_call: TRBD2
j_call: TRBJ2-5
v_call: TRBV7-8
clone_size: NA
cdr3_aa: CASTPGGGSGETQYF
cdr3_nt: TGTGCCAGCACCCCCGGCGGGGGGAGCGGGGAGACCCAGTACTTC

d_call: NA
j_call: TRBJ1-1
v_call: TRBV5-4
clone_size: NA
cdr3_aa: CASSYSDRYNTEAFF
cdr3_nt: TGTGCCAGCAGCTATTCGGACCGATATAACACTGAAGCTTTCTTT